This T cell receptor beta chain derives from a study of T cells in Graves' hyperthyroidism and ophthalmopathy (dated by TCRdb to between 2019 and 2020). About the investigation overall: Peripheral blood samples were taken at initial diagnosis, before any treatment was given. A discovery cohort of about 100 patients, 43 with Graves' ophthalmopathy and approximately 60 with stable Graves' hyperthyroidism, was used to find distinguishing TCR V-J signatures. Whether ophthalmopathy could be predicted prospectively was tested in an independent validation cohort made up of 18 to 20 hyperthyroidism patients plus 17 patients who later progressed to ophthalmopathy. The 75 to 100 discovery patients were randomly split 7:3 into training and test sets. Thyroid tissue and blood T-cell repertoires from six Graves' hyperthyroidism patients were also compared in the study. Following sampling, methimazole starting at 30 mg daily was given to hyperthyroidism patients, and high-dose intravenous methylprednisolone was given to ophthalmopathy patients. TCR Vbeta CDR3 sequencing of some 140 peripheral blood samples (around 45 ophthalmopathy, about 74 hyperthyroidism and about 17 progressor patients) is reported in the paper.

As to this clonotype: There is no known antigen for this receptor. Base qualities are not recorded, but no much larger clone differs from it by a single base.

Graves' hyperthyroidism was defined as stable when no progression to ophthalmopathy occurred over 18 months of follow-up. Hyperthyroidism patients were newly diagnosed, had a disease duration of under 2 months, and were aged 18 to 65 years. Any patient with an uncontrolled infection, another autoimmune disease, pregnancy or lactation was excluded. Diagnoses were established on the basis of clinical symptoms, serum thyroxine and TRAb, thyroid ultrasound, and orbital computed tomography. Ficoll-Paque density gradient centrifugation was used to isolate PBMCs from about 9 ml of fresh peripheral blood. Total RNA was extracted using Trizol reagent, and RNA quality was assessed on an Agilent 2100 Bioanalyzer. Results the study describes overall, beyond this receptor: Ophthalmopathy was separated from stable hyperthyroidism by a 13 V-J signature model, with approximately 89% sensitivity and just over 81% specificity obtained in cross-validation and 80%/75% obtained in testing. Sample size was not statistically predetermined, and investigators were not blinded to group allocation. During validation, the model predicted progression to ophthalmopathy a median of approximately 6.5 months ahead of onset, with almost 71% sensitivity and 72.22% specificity. Most expanded thyroid clonotypes (frequency above 0.001) were also detected in blood, suggesting blood repertoires may reflect thyroid immune responses.

At the junction V is shortened by 0 bases and J by 16 bases, with 19 bases in between. The CDR3 starts with the cysteine, ends with the phenylalanine, and has 13 residues. The retained sequence is limited to the CDR3, 39 bases, with the frame set at the first base. Taken from the germline V gene, the CDR1 and CDR2 loops are SQVTM and ANQGSEA. Amplification of TCR beta CDR3 regions was carried out from RNA transcripts. For the first round of RT-PCR on the TCR CDR3, the HTBI primer set was used together with the Qiagen OneStep RT-PCR kit. Libraries were constructed in a second round of multiplex PCR, after which size selection and purification were carried out. Sequencing of the libraries was done on an Illumina HiSeq2000 using paired-end 100 bp reads. The original pipeline was this. SOAPnuke was used to process the raw data, with reads discarded if the reads contained adapters or uncalled bases, had a mean Phred below 15, or lacked an exact constant-primer or identifier match. High-quality paired reads were merged using COPE v1.2.5, and each unique nucleotide sequence was defined as a clonotype. MiTCR v1.1 was used to align the clonotypes against IMGT TRBV, TRBD and TRBJ reference segments. Analysis was restricted to V-J combinations with a frequency above 0.0001, which covered roughly 99% of repertoires. The TCS score was defined as the ratio of F50 (clonal expansion) to E x V (chaos), calculated using BLOSUM62-based TCRdist between CDR3 peptides within each V-J. Welch's t-statistics and random forest reduced 514 V-J features to about 13, which were used in a naive Bayes classifier (R e1071). TCRdb reprocessed the public reads (quality trimming at Q25 with fastp, clone calling with MiXCR) and kept in-frame beta chains. CDR3 protein duplicates are merged, each entry listing the most common genes and DNA. The V and J calls follow TCRdb's processing rather than the paper's. The table for this sample lists approximately 400,000 distinct CDR3 sequences; around 14% of them were counted only once. The top ten constitute 32% of the sample.

The chain is encoded by TRBV29-1 joined to TRBJ2-1; possibly the D gene is TRBD2, per 5 matching bases. The TCR comes from a woman in her 30s with Graves' hyperthyroidism. Material: blood. In nucleotide form, the sequence is TGCAGCGTTGAAGATAATACTAGGCTCAGCGGTTTCTTC. This is translated as CSVEDNTRLSGFF.